One and the same sample provided the 14 T cell receptor beta chains below, sequenced in a study of identical twins. MiXCR, run by TCRdb on the 5' RACE reads, gives a single entry per CDR3 protein. The data hold under 1 million distinct CDR3 sequences, with about 12% observed a single time. This sample was also put to use in a study of yellow fever vaccine responses in identical twins.

The sample consisted of PBMCs. The receptors come from a woman under 30 in good health.

The chain couples TRBV29-1 to TRBJ1-1; no firm D call. V was trimmed by 4 bases and J by 3 bases, leaving 6 bases between them. The V gene's germline CDR1 is SQVTM and CDR2 ANQGSEA. The CDR3 sequence is 11 residues long. DNA for the CDR3: TGCAGCGTTGGAGGTGACACTGAAGCTTTCTTT. Residues: CSVGGDTEAFF.

This clonotype was seen many times. The chain combines TRBV29-1 with TRBJ2-7; no clear D gene. V lost 5 bases and J 4 bases, leaving 9 bases between the germline ends. The germline gives CDR1 SQVTM, CDR2 ANQGSEA. The CDR3 runs to 11 residues. The CDR3 here is CSVSQSYEQYF. CDR3 DNA: TGCAGCGTTTCACAGAGTTACGAGCAGTACTTC.

The chain employs TRBV12-3 or TRBV12-4 and TRBJ1-1; D ambiguous. Deletions cut 3 bases from V and 3 bases from J, with 8 bases between. The CDR3 runs to 13 residues. The CDR3 loop reads CASSLPKYTEAFF. The CDR3 DNA reads TGTGCCAGCAGTTTGCCCAAGTACACTGAAGCTTTCTTT.

This clonotype occurred a few times. This rearrangement joins TRBV20-1 to TRBJ2-1, with 9 bases that match TRBD2. After removal of 0 bases from V and 5 bases from J, the junction contained 8 bases not matched to a gene. Per the germline V gene, CDR1 is DFQATT and CDR2 is SNEGSKA (reference sequence). The CDR3 spans 16 residues. The CDR3: CSARDPAAGGHNEQFF. The CDR3 coding sequence is TGCAGTGCTAGAGATCCAGCAGCGGGAGGCCACAATGAGCAGTTCTTC.

This clonotype was seen ten or more times. This sequence joins TRBV5-5 and TRBJ2-3; no definite D call. The CDR3 sequence is 15 residues long. V was clipped by 4 bases and J by 3 bases, with 15 bases between them. The germline V gene encodes CDR1 SGHKS and CDR2 YYEKEE (reference sequence). CDR3 in amino acids: CASSPHNGGTDTQYF. The CDR3 region has the DNA TGTGCCAGCAGCCCACACAACGGTGGAACAGATACGCAGTATTTT.

This clonotype was found a few times. The chain employs TRBV3-1 and TRBJ2-1; D may be TRBD1 or TRBD2 (5 bases each). V was clipped by 7 bases and J by 5 bases, with 15 bases between them. The length of the CDR3 is 14 residues. Germline V gene lookup returns CDR1 LGHDT and CDR2 YNNKEL (reference sequence). CDR3 protein: CASKLRDANNEQFF. The CDR3 DNA reads as TGTGCCAGCAAACTCCGGGACGCCAACAATGAGCAGTTCTTC.

There are a few counts of this clonotype. This chain connects TRBV7-9 to TRBJ2-1; D remains unclear. CDR1 is SEHNR, CDR2 FQNEAQ, per germline (reference sequence). Trimming pared 3 bases from V and 8 bases from J, leaving 14 bases between. CDR3 length equals 14 residues. Here the CDR3 DNA reads TGTGCCAGCAGCTTTTCTCCAGTGCCCCATGAGCAGTTCTTC. Translating gives CASSFSPVPHEQFF.

The chain uses TRBV24-1 and TRBJ2-2; a possible D gene is TRBD1 (5 bases). V was shortened by 7 bases and J by 2 bases, with 10 bases between the two germline ends. The CDR3 runs to 14 residues. Germline V gives CDR1 KGHDR, CDR2 SFDVKD. The CDR3 DNA reads TGTGCCACCAGCCAAGACAGTAACACCGGGGAGCTGTTTTTT. Translation: CATSQDSNTGELFF.

The table lists this clonotype with many counts. The rearrangement joins TRBV12-3 or TRBV12-4 to TRBJ2-1; D gene uncertain. This CDR3 has 14 residues. V was clipped by 6 bases and J by 1 base, with 10 bases between them. The chain's CDR3 is CASRPTLSYNEQFF. CDR3 nucleotide sequence: TGTGCCAGCAGGCCTACGCTATCCTACAATGAGCAGTTCTTC.

This clonotype was seen more than once but under ten times. J is TRBJ2-1 and V is TRBV7-3; possibly TRBD2 for D (6 bases). This CDR3 contains 20 residues. The germline CDR1 and CDR2 sequences are SGHTA and FQGTGA. The V and J ends lost 5 bases and 0 bases respectively, with 26 bases between them. The CDR3 DNA follows: TGTGCCAGCAGCCCGAGGACGACTAGTCTGACTGGGGGCTCCTACAATGAGCAGTTCTTC. The encoded protein is CASSPRTTSLTGGSYNEQFF.

This clonotype came up many times. The chain recombines TRBV18 with TRBJ1-5; the match to TRBD1 covers 12 bases. Trimming cost V 5 bases and J 8 bases; bases outside gene matches: 7. Per the germline V gene, CDR1 is KGHSH and CDR2 is LQKENI. CDR3 length: 15 amino acids. The CDR3 region is CASSSGQGALEPQHF. The CDR3 bases are TGTGCCAGCTCATCGGGACAGGGGGCCCTCGAGCCCCAGCATTTT.

This clonotype was counted only a few times. The gene calls are TRBV25-1 and TRBJ1-1; 8 bases map to TRBD1. With 6 bases clipped from V and 4 bases from J, the junction kept 7 bases outside the gene matches. CDR3 length: 14 amino acids. Germline V gene sequence: CDR1 MGHDK, CDR2 SYGVNS. The CDR3 is CASRDTGGITEAFF. The CDR3 nucleotides read TGTGCCAGCAGGGATACAGGGGGAATCACTGAAGCTTTCTTT.

This clonotype occurred a few times. CDR3 loop: CASADRSSSYNEQFF. CDR3 DNA: TGTGCCAGCGCGGACAGGTCAAGCTCCTACAATGAGCAGTTCTTC. The chain links TRBV6-1 to TRBJ2-1, with TRBD1 matching over 7 bases. The junction had 7 bases not matched to a gene; V was cut back by 8 bases and J by 0 bases. The CDR3 is 15 amino acids. Germline V gene lookup returns CDR1 MNHNS and CDR2 SASEGT.

There are many counts of this clonotype. The chain joins TRBV10-1 to TRBJ2-1, with D perhaps TRBD2 (7 bases). Trimming removed 4 bases from V and 7 bases from J, with 20 bases in between. Per the germline V gene, CDR1 is WNHNN and CDR2 is SYGVQD (reference sequence). The CDR3 has 16 amino acids. For the CDR3, the DNA is TGCGCCAGCAGTGGCCCAGATTTGCGGGGGCTAAATGAGCAGTTCTTC. This codes for CASSGPDLRGLNEQFF.